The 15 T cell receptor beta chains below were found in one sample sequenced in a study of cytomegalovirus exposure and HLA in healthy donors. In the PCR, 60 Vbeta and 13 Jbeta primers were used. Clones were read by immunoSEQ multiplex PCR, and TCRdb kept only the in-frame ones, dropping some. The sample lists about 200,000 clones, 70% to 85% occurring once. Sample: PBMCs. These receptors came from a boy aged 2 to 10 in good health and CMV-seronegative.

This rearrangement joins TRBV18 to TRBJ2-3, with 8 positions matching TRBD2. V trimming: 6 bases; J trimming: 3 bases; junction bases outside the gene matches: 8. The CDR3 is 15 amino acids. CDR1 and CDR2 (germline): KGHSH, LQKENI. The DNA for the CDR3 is TGTGCCAGCTCTAAATATGCGGGGGGAACAGATACGCAGTATTTT. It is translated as CASSKYAGGTDTQYF.

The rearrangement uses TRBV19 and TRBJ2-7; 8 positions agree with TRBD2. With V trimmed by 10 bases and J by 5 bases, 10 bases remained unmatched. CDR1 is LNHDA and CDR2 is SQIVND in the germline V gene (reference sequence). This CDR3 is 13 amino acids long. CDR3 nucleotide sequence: TGTGCCATCTCTGCCCGGGGGGGCGACGAGCAGTACTTC. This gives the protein CAISARGGDEQYF.

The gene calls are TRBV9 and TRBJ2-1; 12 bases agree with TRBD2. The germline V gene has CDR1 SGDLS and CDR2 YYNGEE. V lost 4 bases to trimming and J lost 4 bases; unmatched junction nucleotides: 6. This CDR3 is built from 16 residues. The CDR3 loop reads CASSMRTSGKYNEQFF. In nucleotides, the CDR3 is TGTGCCAGCAGCATGCGGACTAGCGGGAAATACAATGAGCAGTTCTTC.

CDR3 loop: CASRQISSYGYTF. The DNA for the CDR3 is TGTGCCAGTAGACAGATCTCCTCCTATGGCTACACCTTC. The chain has TRBV19 and TRBJ1-2; D not certain. V lost 6 bases and J 4 bases, leaving 12 bases between the germline ends. The CDR3 covers 13 residues. Per the germline V gene, CDR1 is LNHDA and CDR2 is SQIVND (reference sequence).

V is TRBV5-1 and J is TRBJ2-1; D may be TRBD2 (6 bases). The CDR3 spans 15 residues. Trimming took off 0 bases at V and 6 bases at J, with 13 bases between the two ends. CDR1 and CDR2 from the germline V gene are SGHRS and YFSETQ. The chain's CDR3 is CASSLVAVGTNEQFF. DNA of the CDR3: TGCGCCAGCAGCTTGGTAGCGGTTGGAACCAATGAGCAGTTCTTC.

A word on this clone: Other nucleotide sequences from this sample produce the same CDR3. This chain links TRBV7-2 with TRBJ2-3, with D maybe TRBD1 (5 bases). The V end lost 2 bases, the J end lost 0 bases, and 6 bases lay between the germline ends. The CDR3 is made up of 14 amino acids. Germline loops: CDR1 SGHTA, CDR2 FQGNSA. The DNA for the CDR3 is TGTGCCAGCAGCTTAAGGGGTAGCACAGATACGCAGTATTTT. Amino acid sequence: CASSLRGSTDTQYF.

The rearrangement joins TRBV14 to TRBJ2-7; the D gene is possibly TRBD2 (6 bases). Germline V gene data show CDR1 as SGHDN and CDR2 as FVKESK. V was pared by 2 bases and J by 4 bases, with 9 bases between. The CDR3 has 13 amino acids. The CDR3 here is CASSQPGVYEQYF. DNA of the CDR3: TGTGCCAGCAGCCAACCGGGGGTGTACGAGCAGTACTTC.

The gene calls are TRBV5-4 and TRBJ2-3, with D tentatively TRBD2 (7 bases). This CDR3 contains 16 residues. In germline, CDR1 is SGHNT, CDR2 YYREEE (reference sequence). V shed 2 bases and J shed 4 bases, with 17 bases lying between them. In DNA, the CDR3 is TGTGCCAGCAGCTTCACGAGGGGGGGCAGCGCAGATACGCAGTATTTT. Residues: CASSFTRGGSADTQYF.

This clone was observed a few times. In DNA, the CDR3 is TGTGCCAGCAGCAAGGCCCCGGGACAGGTCGACACCATATATTTT. It encodes CASSKAPGQVDTIYF. J is TRBJ1-3 and V is TRBV7-3; 8 positions match TRBD1. The CDR3 runs 15 residues. The germline V gene encodes CDR1 SGHTA and CDR2 FQGTGA. With 5 bases clipped from V and 8 bases from J, the junction kept 11 bases outside the gene matches.

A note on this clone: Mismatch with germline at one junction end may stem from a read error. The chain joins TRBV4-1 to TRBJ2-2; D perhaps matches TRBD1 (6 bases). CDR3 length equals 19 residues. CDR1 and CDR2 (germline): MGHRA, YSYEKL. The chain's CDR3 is CASSQGSISGTPNAGELFF. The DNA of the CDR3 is TGCGCCAGCAGCCAAGGGTCGATCTCCGGGACACCGAACGCCGGGGAGCTGTTTTTT.

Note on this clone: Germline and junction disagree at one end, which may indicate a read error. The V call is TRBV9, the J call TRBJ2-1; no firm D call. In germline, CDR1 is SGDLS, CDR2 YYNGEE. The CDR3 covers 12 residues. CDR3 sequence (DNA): TGTGCCAGCAGCGTGAATTCGAATGAGCAATTCTTC. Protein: CASSVNSNEQFF. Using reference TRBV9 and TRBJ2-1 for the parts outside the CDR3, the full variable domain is DSGVTQTPKHLITATGQRVTLRCSPRSGDLSVYWYQQSLDQGLQFLIQYYNGEERAKGNILERFSAQQFPDLHSELNLSSLELGDSALYFCASSVNSNEQFFGPGTRLTVL.

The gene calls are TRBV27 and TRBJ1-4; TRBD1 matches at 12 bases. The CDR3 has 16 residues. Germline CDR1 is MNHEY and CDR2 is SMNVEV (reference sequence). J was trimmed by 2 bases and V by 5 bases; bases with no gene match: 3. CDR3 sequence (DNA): TGTGCCAGCAGTCCGGGGACAGGGGGCACTAATGAAAAACTGTTTTTT. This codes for CASSPGTGGTNEKLFF.

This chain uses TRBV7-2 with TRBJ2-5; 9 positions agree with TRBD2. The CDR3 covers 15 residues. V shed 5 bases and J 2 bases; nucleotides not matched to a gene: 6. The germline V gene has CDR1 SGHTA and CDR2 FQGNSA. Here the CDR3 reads CASSRRLAGQETQYF. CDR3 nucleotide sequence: TGTGCCAGCAGCAGGCGTCTAGCGGGGCAAGAGACCCAGTACTTC.

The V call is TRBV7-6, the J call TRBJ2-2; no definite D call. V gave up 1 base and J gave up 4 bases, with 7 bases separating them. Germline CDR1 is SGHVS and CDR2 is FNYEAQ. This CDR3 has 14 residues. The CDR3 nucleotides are TGTGCCAGCAGCTTAGAAAGCTCCACCGGGGAGCTGTTTTTT. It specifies CASSLESSTGELFF. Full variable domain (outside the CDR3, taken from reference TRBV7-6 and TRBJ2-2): GAGVSQSPRYKVTKRGQDVALRCDPISGHVSLYWYRQALGQGPEFLTYFNYEAQQDKSGLPNDRFSAERPEGSISTLTIQRTEQRDSAMYRCASSLESSTGELFFGEGSRLTVL.

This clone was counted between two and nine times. As DNA, the CDR3 is TGTGCCAGCTCACCACCGTATAGTAGCCTCATGGCGAAAGCTTTCTTT. Translated: CASSPPYSSLMAKAFF. V and J are TRBV18 and TRBJ1-1; D not certain. The V and J ends lost 0 bases and 9 bases respectively, with 20 bases between them. In germline, CDR1 is KGHSH, CDR2 LQKENI. This CDR3 spans 16 amino acids. Using reference TRBV18 and TRBJ1-1 for the parts outside the CDR3, the full variable domain is NAGVMQNPRHLVRRRGQEARLRCSPMKGHSHVYWYRQLPEEGLKFMVYLQKENIIDESGMPKERFSAEFPKEGPSILRIQQVVRGDSAAYFCASSPPYSSLMAKAFFGQGTRLTVV.